The 31 T cell receptor beta chains listed next were all sequenced from one sample in a study of T cell repertoires in cytomegalovirus infection. A single record per CDR3 protein comes from TCRdb applying MiXCR to the reads. The sample has fewer than 650,000 distinct CDR3 sequences, roughly 42% seen once. Their target antigens are unknown. Sequenced here: cultured PBMCs, sampled from culture after CMV antigen stimulation. Every receptor here comes from a human donor in good health (CMV status not recorded). Some clones in this sample may be carry-over from other donors' samples.

Ten or more counts support this clonotype. This rearrangement joins TRBV7-2 to TRBJ2-7; weak D call: TRBD1 (5 bases). The CDR3 has 14 residues. V lost 1 base and J lost 7, with 14 bases in between. Germline V CDR1 and CDR2: SGHTA, FQGNSA. CDR3 loop: CASSLDGRAGEQYF. CDR3 nucleotide sequence: TGTGCCAGCAGCTTAGATGGCAGGGCAGGGGAGCAGTACTTC.

The chain uses TRBV12-3 or TRBV12-4 and TRBJ2-2, with 9 bases lining up with TRBD2. The CDR3 spans 16 residues. The V and J ends lost 5 bases and 3 bases, in that order; junction bases with no gene match: 7. CDR3 bases: TGTGCCAGCAGTCCCCTAGCGGGAAGAGACACCGGGGAGCTGTTTTTT. This codes for CASSPLAGRDTGELFF.

There are a few counts of this clonotype. V is TRBV7-2 and J is TRBJ1-2, with D perhaps matching TRBD1 (6 bases). V lost 2 bases and J 4 bases, leaving 11 bases between the germline ends. The CDR3 contains 14 residues. Germline assignment: CDR1 SGHTA and CDR2 FQGNSA. The CDR3 DNA reads as TGTGCCAGCAGCTTAACAGGGAAGGGCTATGGCTACACCTTC. Its translation: CASSLTGKGYGYTF. The full variable domain, rest sourced from reference TRBV7-2 and TRBJ1-2, is GAGVSQSPSNKVTEKGKDVELRCDPISGHTALYWYRQSLGQGLEFLIYFQGNSAPDKSGLPSDRFSAERTGGSVSTLTIQRTQQEDSAVYLCASSLTGKGYGYTFGSGTRLTVV.

The V gene is TRBV12-3 or TRBV12-4, the J gene TRBJ1-2; 7 nucleotides line up with TRBD1. The junction had 8 bases not matched to a gene; V was cut back by 6 bases and J by 1 base. The CDR3 totals 15 residues. CDR3 sequence reads: CASSMTGSGNYGYTF. The CDR3 bases are TGTGCCAGCAGCATGACAGGGAGCGGTAACTATGGCTACACCTTC.

The chain joins TRBV2 to TRBJ2-1, with 9 bases aligning to TRBD2. The length of the CDR3 is 16 residues. J was trimmed by 8 bases and V by 1 base; bases with no gene match: 9. Germline-derived CDR1 and CDR2 are SNHLY and FYNNEI. CDR3 region: CASSEGVAGVDDEQFF. In DNA form, the CDR3 reads TGTGCCAGCAGTGAAGGGGTAGCGGGAGTCGACGATGAGCAGTTCTTC.

This clonotype was found once. Likely a read error: the CDR3 ends without its conserved phenylalanine or tryptophan. V and J are TRBV7-2 and TRBJ2-7; TRBD1 or TRBD2 may be the D gene (5 bases each). Between the trimmed V and J ends, which lost 7 bases and 6 bases, there was a span of 19 bases. CDR3 length: 14 residues. Germline V gene sequence: CDR1 SGHTA, CDR2 FQGNSA. The DNA of the CDR3 is TGTGCCAGCAATCCGGGACGGAAATCGGGCGAGCAGTACTAC. Protein product: CASNPGRKSGEQYY.

The chain couples TRBV6-6 to TRBJ2-7; D is perhaps TRBD1 (6 bases). The germline gives CDR1 MNHNY, CDR2 SVGAGI (reference sequence). This CDR3 contains 12 residues. The ends were cut back, 6 bases at V and 3 bases at J, with 9 bases in the middle. The CDR3 nucleotides are TGTGCCAGCAGGGGACAAGTCTACGAGCAGTACTTC. As protein: CASRGQVYEQYF.

In its sample, this clonotype was seen a few times. V usage is TRBV19 and J usage is TRBJ2-1, with D possibly TRBD2 on 6 matching bases. Looked up from germline, CDR1 is LNHDA and CDR2 is SQIVND (reference sequence). V was clipped by 2 bases and J by 6 bases, with 11 bases between them. The CDR3 spans 14 residues. CDR3 coding DNA: TGTGCCAGTAGTATACCCTTAGCGGTCAATGAGCAGTTCTTC. Translation gives CASSIPLAVNEQFF.

The chain employs TRBV14 and TRBJ2-1; TRBD2 matches at 8 bases. The germline V gene has CDR1 SGHDN and CDR2 FVKESK. V was pared by 1 base and J by 4 bases, with 6 bases of the junction left unmatched. There are 16 residues in the CDR3. Here the CDR3 reads CASSQAGTRPYNEQFF. CDR3 coding DNA: TGTGCCAGCAGCCAAGCCGGGACTAGGCCTTACAATGAGCAGTTCTTC.

The chain employs TRBV27 and TRBJ1-2; weak D call: TRBD1 (5 bases). The CDR3 has 15 residues. Germline lookup yields CDR1 MNHEY and CDR2 SMNVEV (reference sequence). V dropped 4 bases and J dropped 6 bases, with 18 bases sitting between them. The DNA for the CDR3 is TGTGCCAGCAGTTCCAATGAGGGGTGGCCAAATGGCTACACCTTC. Encoded protein: CASSSNEGWPNGYTF.

V gene TRBV27 combines with J gene TRBJ1-6, with TRBD1 as a possible D gene (6 bases). V was clipped by 6 bases and J by 6 bases, with 9 bases between them. Germline assignment: CDR1 MNHEY and CDR2 SMNVEV (reference sequence). The CDR3 covers 13 residues. The CDR3 nucleotides read TGTGCCAGCAGGGGGGGCAGTAATTCACCCCTCCACTTT. Translated: CASRGGSNSPLHF.

The chain uses TRBV7-2 and TRBJ1-1, with a weak D call TRBD1 (6 bases). With 5 bases removed from V and 11 bases from J, the gap between germline ends came to 24 bases. Germline lookup yields CDR1 SGHTA and CDR2 FQGNSA. This CDR3 has 15 residues. CDR3 in DNA: TGTGCCAGCAGCACAAAGACAGGAGCCTCCAGTTTTGCTTTCTTT. It encodes CASSTKTGASSFAFF.

A few counts support this clonotype. The chain links TRBV20-1 to TRBJ1-6; D ambiguous. With 1 base removed from V and 0 bases from J, the gap between germline ends came to 10 bases. Germline CDR1 DFQATT, CDR2 SNEGSKA (reference sequence). CDR3 length: 16 residues. The CDR3 DNA follows: TGCAGTGCTAGAGCCCCCCGGGGCTCCTATAATTCACCCCTCCACTTT. Its protein product is CSARAPRGSYNSPLHF.

This sequence joins TRBV20-1 and TRBJ2-3; unclear D gene. Germline lookup yields CDR1 DFQATT and CDR2 SNEGSKA (reference sequence). Trimming pared 6 bases from V and 3 bases from J, leaving 16 bases between. The CDR3 has 14 residues. DNA of the CDR3: TGCAGTGCCCTGGGTCCGGATGGGACAGATACGCAGTATTTT. Translating it yields CSALGPDGTDTQYF.

This sequence joins TRBV27 and TRBJ2-7; 9 bases are shared with TRBD2. This CDR3 spans 15 amino acids. V lost 4 bases, J lost 4 bases, and 8 bases stayed unmatched. CDR1 is MNHEY and CDR2 is SMNVEV in the germline V gene (reference sequence). Here the CDR3 DNA reads TGTGCCAGCAGTTCCCCGGGACTAGCTCAATACGAGCAGTACTTC. Amino acid sequence: CASSSPGLAQYEQYF.

This clonotype was found a few times. The chain combines TRBV7-6 with TRBJ2-4; tentatively, D is TRBD2 (7 bases). V was shortened by 5 bases and J by 9 bases, with 20 bases between the two germline ends. The CDR3 is 15 residues long. In germline, CDR1 is SGHVS, CDR2 FNYEAQ. The CDR3 nucleotides are TGTGCCAGCAGCCCTGGAGGGGGGGCCGTTAGCATTCAGTACTTC. It translates to CASSPGGGAVSIQYF.

The V and J genes are TRBV7-2 and TRBJ1-6; 9 nucleotides line up with TRBD1. The CDR3 consists of 15 residues. V trimming: 2 bases; J trimming: 10 bases; junction bases outside the gene matches: 6. Per the germline V gene, CDR1 is SGHTA and CDR2 is FQGNSA. CDR3 amino acids: CASSLPDRGDSPLHF. Written as DNA, the CDR3 is TGTGCCAGCAGCTTACCGGACAGGGGAGACTCACCCCTCCACTTT.

This clonotype was seen only a few times. This sequence joins TRBV4-3 and TRBJ2-1; 10 bases map to TRBD2. Germline-derived CDR1 and CDR2 are LGHNA and YSLEER. V dropped 2 bases and J dropped 3; count of bases not matched to a gene: 4. This CDR3 has 16 residues. The chain's CDR3 is CASSQLAGVLYNEQFF. Here the CDR3 DNA reads TGCGCCAGCAGCCAACTAGCGGGGGTACTCTACAATGAGCAGTTCTTC.

This clonotype was counted only a few times. V and J are TRBV11-2 and TRBJ1-1; a possible D gene is TRBD1 (5 bases). This CDR3 contains 18 residues. Trimming left V 0 bases short and J 0 bases short, with 17 bases between. CDR1 and CDR2 (germline): SGHAT, FQNNGV. This CDR3 reads CASSLDQWGDRMNTEAFF. CDR3 DNA sequence: TGTGCCAGCAGCTTAGATCAATGGGGAGACAGAATGAACACTGAAGCTTTCTTT.

The chain combines TRBV7-8 with TRBJ2-7, with D perhaps TRBD1 (5 bases). Germline loops: CDR1 SGHVS, CDR2 FQNEAQ. Trimming shortened V by 5 bases and J by 1 base, and 15 bases separated the two germline ends. The CDR3 extends over 15 amino acids. DNA for the CDR3: TGTGCCAGCAGCCTAAGGGGTTCAGGGTCCTACGAGCAGTACTTC. It specifies CASSLRGSGSYEQYF.

The chain is built from TRBV7-9 and TRBJ2-1; TRBD1 is a possible D gene (6 bases). This CDR3 comprises 14 residues. Germline CDR1 reads SEHNR; CDR2 reads FQNEAQ (reference sequence). V was cut by 1 base and J by 8 bases, with 12 bases left in between. The CDR3 loop is CASSLVGGPHEQFF. CDR3 nucleotide sequence: TGTGCCAGCAGCTTAGTTGGGGGCCCCCATGAGCAGTTCTTC.

In this sample, this clonotype turned up a few times. V is TRBV7-2 and J is TRBJ1-5; D not resolved. Trimming shortened V by 1 base and J by 7 bases, and 8 bases separated the two germline ends. Germline CDR1 reads SGHTA; CDR2 reads FQGNSA. The CDR3 covers 13 residues. The CDR3 loop is CASSLVAGQPQHF. CDR3 DNA: TGTGCCAGCAGCTTAGTAGCCGGACAGCCCCAGCATTTT. The full variable domain, in which reference TRBV7-2 and TRBJ1-5 provide the parts outside the CDR3, is GAGVSQSPSNKVTEKGKDVELRCDPISGHTALYWYRQSLGQGLEFLIYFQGNSAPDKSGLPSDRFSAERTGGSVSTLTIQRTQQEDSAVYLCASSLVAGQPQHFGDGTRLSIL.

The sample holds a few counts of this clonotype. The rearrangement links TRBV7-2 to TRBJ2-7; D is possibly TRBD2 (6 bases). The germline V and J ends were trimmed by 0 bases and 2 bases, with 14 bases remaining between them. This CDR3 contains 16 residues. CDR1 and CDR2 from the germline V gene are SGHTA and FQGNSA. The DNA of the CDR3 is TGTGCCAGCAGCTTAGCAGCGGGTTACGGGACCTACGAGCAGTACTTC. This codes for CASSLAAGYGTYEQYF.

The chain employs TRBV2 and TRBJ1-5; no reliable D call. V dropped 4 bases and J dropped 3 bases, with 1 base sitting between them. Germline CDR1 is SNHLY and CDR2 is FYNNEI. CDR3 length equals 11 residues. CDR3 loop: CASSVNQPQHF. The CDR3 DNA reads as TGTGCCAGCAGTGTCAATCAGCCCCAGCATTTT.

The chain couples TRBV7-2 to TRBJ1-6; D is possibly TRBD1 (6 bases). Per the germline V gene, CDR1 is SGHTA and CDR2 is FQGNSA. Trimming took off 4 bases at V and 8 bases at J, with 18 bases between the two ends. This CDR3 is built from 16 residues. Written as DNA, the CDR3 is TGTGCCAGCAGCTGGGGAACAGACAGGCCGTATTCACCCCTCCACTTT. It translates to CASSWGTDRPYSPLHF.

The chain joins TRBV28 to TRBJ2-1, with D tentatively TRBD1 (7 bases). This CDR3 is built from 12 residues. The V end was cut by 2 bases, the J end by 12 bases, with 11 bases between. Germline-derived CDR1 and CDR2 are MDHEN and SYDVKM. The CDR3: CASSLRRDRQFF. CDR3 DNA: TGTGCCAGCAGTTTACGGCGGGACAGGCAGTTCTTC.

V is TRBV4-3 and J is TRBJ2-3; possible D gene TRBD1, 6 bases. The V gene's germline CDR1 is LGHNA and CDR2 YSLEER. Trimming cost V 4 bases and J 6 bases, with 11 bases left between them. The CDR3 runs to 13 residues. This CDR3 is CASSPGVRDTQYF. For the CDR3, the DNA is TGCGCCAGCAGCCCAGGGGTTCGGGATACGCAGTATTTT.

V and J are TRBV18 and TRBJ2-7; D possibly corresponds to TRBD2 (6 bases). In germline, CDR1 is KGHSH, CDR2 LQKENI. The CDR3 sequence is 14 residues long. Trimming took 6 bases from V and 5 from J, leaving 17 bases between them. This CDR3 reads CASSPAGGDHEQYF. For the CDR3, the DNA is TGTGCCAGCTCGCCAGCTGGAGGGGACCACGAGCAGTACTTC. The variable domain in full, with the rest retrieved from reference TRBV18 and TRBJ2-7, is NAGVMQNPRHLVRRRGQEARLRCSPMKGHSHVYWYRQLPEEGLKFMVYLQKENIIDESGMPKERFSAEFPKEGPSILRIQQVVRGDSAAYFCASSPAGGDHEQYFGPGTRLTVT.

This clonotype was recorded only once. The chain is built from TRBV7-2 and TRBJ2-7, with D possibly TRBD1 on 8 matching bases. Per germline, CDR1 SGHTA and CDR2 FQGNSA. The V and J ends lost 4 bases and 3 bases respectively, with 25 bases between them. The CDR3 spans 18 residues. The CDR3 DNA follows: TGTGCCAGCAGCTCTCTAGGGGGCGGGGGACAGGAGTTCTACGAGCAGTACTTC. Protein sequence: CASSSLGGGGQEFYEQYF. The full variable domain, with the rest looked up from reference TRBV7-2 and TRBJ2-7, is GAGVSQSPSNKVTEKGKDVELRCDPISGHTALYWYRQSLGQGLEFLIYFQGNSAPDKSGLPSDRFSAERTGGSVSTLTIQRTQQEDSAVYLCASSSLGGGGQEFYEQYFGPGTRLTVT.

The rearrangement links TRBV7-2 to TRBJ2-3; 7 nucleotides agree with TRBD1. The CDR3 is made up of 15 amino acids. Losses at the gene ends were 5 bases for V and 10 bases for J; bases not matched to a gene: 15. Germline V lookup: CDR1 SGHTA, CDR2 FQGNSA. The CDR3 DNA is TGTGCCAGCAGCCCTCTAGGGGGCCCTCGGGGTCCGCAGTATTTT. Translating gives CASSPLGGPRGPQYF.

The rearrangement uses TRBV29-1 and TRBJ1-2; the match to TRBD1 covers 9 bases. CDR1 is SQVTM and CDR2 is ANQGSEA in the germline V gene. V was clipped by 0 bases and J by 7 bases; unmatched bases: 3. The CDR3 totals 13 residues. Here the CDR3 reads CSVEDRDRAGYTF. CDR3 in DNA: TGCAGCGTTGAAGATAGGGACAGGGCTGGCTACACCTTC.